This T cell receptor beta chain was captured in a study of T cell changes during pregnancy in multiple sclerosis. TCRdb's copy holds only in-frame clones and misses some; the assay was immunoSEQ multiplex PCR. Here the sample spans over 10,000 clones, around 88% being singletons. Germline assignment: CDR1 SGHNT and CDR2 YYREEE (reference sequence). Trimming took 0 bases from V and 5 from J, leaving 8 bases between them. The CDR3 is made up of 13 amino acids. Sequenced here: CD8+ T cells from peripheral blood mononuclear cells, sampled in the second trimester of pregnancy. The chain couples TRBV5-4 to TRBJ1-1; D unclear. The TCR comes from a female donor in good health, enrolled as a control in a pregnancy study. CDR3 in DNA: TGTGCCAGCAGCTTGGAAGGGAGAACTGAAGCTTTCTTT. As protein: CASSLEGRTEAFF.